Below, 18 T cell receptor beta chains from the same sample are listed, as sequenced in a study of blood T cells in healthy people across ages. Using a J-beta primer mix together with a sample-barcoded 5' primer, a second PCR was run for roughly 7 to 11 cycles. TCRdb analysed the 5' RACE reads with MiXCR anew, one entry per CDR3 protein. The profile shows about 1.5 million distinct CDR3 sequences, about 42% of them singletons. Sequencing input: blood. These receptors all come from a woman younger than 30 in good health.

The V and J genes are TRBV9 and TRBJ2-3; no clear D gene. Per the germline V gene, CDR1 is SGDLS and CDR2 is YYNGEE. This CDR3 spans 15 amino acids. V lost 0 bases, J lost 4 bases, and 12 bases lay in between. The CDR3 region is CASSVEGLGSDTQYF. As DNA, the CDR3 is TGTGCCAGCAGCGTAGAAGGCCTGGGTTCAGATACGCAGTATTTT. Complete variable domain (other parts from reference TRBV9 and TRBJ2-3): DSGVTQTPKHLITATGQRVTLRCSPRSGDLSVYWYQQSLDQGLQFLIQYYNGEERAKGNILERFSAQQFPDLHSELNLSSLELGDSALYFCASSVEGLGSDTQYFGPGTRLTVL.

This clonotype was detected only a few times. The chain carries TRBV5-6 and TRBJ2-1, with TRBD2 as a possible D gene (5 bases). From germline, CDR1 is SGHDT and CDR2 YYEEEE. Trimming stripped 8 bases from V and 5 bases from J, with 17 bases between. CDR3 size: 14 residues. The CDR3 DNA follows: TGTGCCAGTACCTTCGGGGTGTTTGACAATGAGCAGTTCTTC. Translation: CASTFGVFDNEQFF.

J is TRBJ1-6 and V is TRBV6-6; D remains unclear. The V and J ends lost 0 bases and 8 bases respectively, with 11 bases between them. Germline CDR1 reads MNHNY; CDR2 reads SVGAGI (reference sequence). The CDR3 loop spans 15 amino acids. CDR3 sequence: CASSYSTAPYSPLHF. The CDR3 DNA sequence: TGTGCCAGCAGTTACTCGACGGCCCCTTATTCACCCCTCCACTTT.

The chain is built from TRBV6-5 and TRBJ1-5; 7 nucleotides match TRBD1. The CDR3 extends over 15 amino acids. V lost 5 bases, J lost 4 bases, and 8 bases stayed unmatched. The germline gives CDR1 MNHEY, CDR2 SVGAGI. CDR3 DNA: TGTGCCAGCAGTAGAGTGGGGACAGATAATCAGCCCCAGCATTTT. This sequence encodes CASSRVGTDNQPQHF.

This clonotype was seen a few times. This chain links TRBV20-1 with TRBJ2-2; possible D gene TRBD1, 5 bases. Germline-derived CDR1 and CDR2 are DFQATT and SNEGSKA (reference sequence). Trimming left V 2 bases short and J 5 bases short, with 9 bases between. The CDR3 is made up of 13 amino acids. The DNA for the CDR3 is TGCAGTGCTAGACCTCGACAGACCGGGGAGCTGTTTTTT. It codes for CSARPRQTGELFF.

The gene calls are TRBV29-1 and TRBJ2-1; D remains unclear. The J call is in doubt because the DNA end fits TRBJ2-7 better. The CDR3 loop spans 13 amino acids. The V gene's germline CDR1 is SQVTM and CDR2 ANQGSEA. Here the CDR3 reads CSSPGPLGHEQYF. The CDR3 DNA reads TGCAGCTCCCCGGGCCCCTTGGGCCATGAGCAGTACTTC.

Note on this clonotype: One end of the junction does not line up with germline, which may come from a read error. V and J are TRBV4-2 and TRBJ2-1, with 9 bases that match TRBD2. The V gene's germline CDR1 is LGHNA and CDR2 YNFKEQ. This CDR3 has 15 residues. The CDR3 here is CASSHLAGGPNGQFF. CDR3 bases: TGTGCCAGCAGCCACCTGGCGGGAGGGCCCAATGGGCAGTTCTTC.

The chain uses TRBV29-1 and TRBJ1-6, with TRBD1 matching over 7 bases. This CDR3 spans 13 amino acids. The germline CDR1 and CDR2 sequences are SQVTM and ANQGSEA. V lost 3 bases and J lost 8; bases outside the gene matches: 4. CDR3 in amino acids: CSVEPGGHSPLHF. DNA of the CDR3: TGCAGCGTTGAGCCAGGGGGTCATTCACCCCTCCACTTT.

The genes are TRBV10-3 and TRBJ1-1; D is ambiguous. The CDR3 has 12 residues. Germline V CDR1 and CDR2: ENHRY, SYGVKD. V lost 10 bases, J lost 4 bases, and 13 bases lay in between. The DNA for the CDR3 is TGTGCCACGTGGAGGACGGGCACTGAAGCTTTCTTT. Its translation is CATWRTGTEAFF.

This chain connects TRBV6-2 or TRBV6-3 to TRBJ1-5; D may be TRBD1 (5 bases). This CDR3 contains 15 residues. V lost 2 bases, J lost 7 bases, and 15 bases lay in between. Germline V gives CDR1 MNHEY, CDR2 SVGEGT. The CDR3 spells CASSYGRVAGQPQHF. CDR3 DNA: TGTGCCAGCAGTTACGGCAGGGTAGCGGGACAGCCCCAGCATTTT.

This chain joins TRBV20-1 and TRBJ2-1; D assignment may be TRBD1 or TRBD2 (6 bases each). The CDR3 is made up of 14 amino acids. V shed 4 bases and J shed 6 bases, with 16 bases lying between them. Germline V lookup: CDR1 DFQATT, CDR2 SNEGSKA (reference sequence). DNA of the CDR3: TGCAGTGCTATTTCGACTAAGGGGGGCAATGAGCAGTTCTTC. Encoded protein: CSAISTKGGNEQFF.

This clonotype was counted between two and nine times. This sequence joins TRBV20-1 and TRBJ2-3; D not resolved. The germline V gene encodes CDR1 DFQATT and CDR2 SNEGSKA (reference sequence). Trimming took off 1 base at V and 1 base at J, with 12 bases between the two ends. The CDR3 length is 15 residues. CDR3 loop: CSARGLGLGTDTQYF. Written as DNA, the CDR3 is TGCAGTGCTAGAGGTTTAGGCCTCGGCACAGATACGCAGTATTTT.

The rearrangement joins TRBV7-9 to TRBJ2-7; D possibly uses TRBD1 or TRBD2 (5 bases each). The CDR3 covers 13 residues. The V end was cut by 6 bases, the J end by 1 base, with 10 bases between. In germline, CDR1 is SEHNR, CDR2 FQNEAQ (reference sequence). The CDR3 DNA is TGTGCCAGCAGGGGGACGGAATCCTACGAGCAGTACTTC. Residues: CASRGTESYEQYF. Filled out from reference TRBV7-9 and TRBJ2-7, the complete variable domain reads DTGVSQNPRHKITKRGQNVTFRCDPISEHNRLYWYRQTLGQGPEFLTYFQNEAQLEKSRLLSDRFSAERPKGSFSTLEIQRTEQGDSAMYLCASRGTESYEQYFGPGTRLTVT.

The chain recombines TRBV7-9 with TRBJ2-5; 7 nucleotides align to TRBD1. V lost 5 bases and J lost 11; bases outside the gene matches: 23. CDR1 and CDR2 (germline): SEHNR, FQNEAQ (reference sequence). The length of the CDR3 is 17 residues. The CDR3 sequence is CASSPLAGTANYNEQYF. CDR3 DNA sequence: TGTGCCAGCAGCCCTCTGGCCGGGACAGCTAACTACAATGAGCAGTACTTC.

The J gene is TRBJ1-5, the V gene TRBV6-1; D remains unclear. The CDR3 has 11 amino acids. The germline CDR1 and CDR2 sequences are MNHNS and SASEGT. Trimming stripped 4 bases from V and 3 bases from J, with 1 base between. CDR3 region: CASSANQPQHF. For the CDR3, the DNA is TGTGCCAGCAGTGCCAATCAGCCCCAGCATTTT.

This clonotype was observed a few times. V and J are TRBV20-1 and TRBJ1-5; the D gene is possibly TRBD1 (6 bases). This CDR3 has 14 residues. Germline-derived CDR1 and CDR2 are DFQATT and SNEGSKA (reference sequence). The V and J ends lost 1 base and 1 base respectively, with 8 bases between them. CDR3 in amino acids: CSARGGTSNQPQHF. CDR3 DNA: TGCAGTGCTAGAGGGGGGACAAGCAATCAGCCCCAGCATTTT.

This clonotype was found a few times. This chain uses TRBV25-1 with TRBJ1-2, with D unclear. CDR1 MGHDK and CDR2 SYGVNS come from the germline V gene. CDR3 length equals 13 residues. V was cut by 4 bases and J by 8 bases, with 14 bases left in between. The CDR3 spells CASSGGGMRGYTF. The CDR3 DNA reads TGTGCCAGCAGTGGGGGTGGCATGAGAGGCTACACCTTC.

The chain uses TRBV12-3 or TRBV12-4 and TRBJ2-5, with TRBD1 as a possible D gene (6 bases). The J call is in doubt because the DNA end fits TRBJ2-7 better. The CDR3 extends over 14 amino acids. CDR3 loop: CASSLTGTQYEQYF. The CDR3 DNA follows: TGTGCCAGCAGCCTGACAGGTACTCAATACGAGCAGTACTTC.